This TCR beta chain was documented in a study of blood T cell repertoires in COVID-19. For the study at large: The samples span acute and convalescent COVID-19 from the United States, Italy and Spain. PBMCs, B-cell-depleted T cells, or T cells were the source of the cDNA or gDNA that made up the material.

Followed over time, Seattle patients had been enrolled while infection was active. J gave up 10 bases and V 2 bases, and 7 bases lay outside the gene matches. CDR1 is SGHDT, CDR2 YYEEEE, per germline. The CDR3 length is 15 residues. Per the authors' pipeline: Reference gene primer amplification gave estimated nucleated cell counts. TCRdb's table, derived via immunoSEQ multiplex PCR, lists solely in-frame clones and lacks some. Clonal size and the V and J genes are those of that table, whereas D and trimming came from the DNA. The sample consists of more than 60,000 clones, less than 90% of them appearing once.

Sequencing was carried out using peripheral blood. The chain joins TRBV5-6 to TRBJ1-6, with TRBD1 matching over 9 bases. The source of this sequence is a man older than 75 with COVID-19, enrolled during active disease. This CDR3 is CASSFRGTGRSPLHF. In DNA form, the CDR3 reads TGTGCCAGCAGCTTTCGGGGGACAGGGCGCTCACCCCTCCACTTT. The variable domain in full, completed from reference TRBV5-6 and TRBJ1-6, reads DAGVTQSPTHLIKTRGQQVTLRCSPKSGHDTVSWYQQALGQGPQFIFQYYEEEERQRGNFPDRFSGHQFPNYSSELNVNALLLGDSALYLCASSFRGTGRSPLHFGNGTRLTVT.